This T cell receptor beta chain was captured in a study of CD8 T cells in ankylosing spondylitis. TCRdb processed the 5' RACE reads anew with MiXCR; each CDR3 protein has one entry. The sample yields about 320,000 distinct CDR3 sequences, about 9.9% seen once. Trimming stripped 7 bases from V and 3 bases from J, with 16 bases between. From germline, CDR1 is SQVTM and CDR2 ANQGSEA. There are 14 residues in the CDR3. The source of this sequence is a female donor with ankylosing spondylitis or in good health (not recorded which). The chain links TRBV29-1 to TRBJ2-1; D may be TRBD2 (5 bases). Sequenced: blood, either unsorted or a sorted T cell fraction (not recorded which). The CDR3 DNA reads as TGCAGCGCTGATCGGCTAGCAATCTACAATGAGCAGTTCTTC. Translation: CSADRLAIYNEQFF.